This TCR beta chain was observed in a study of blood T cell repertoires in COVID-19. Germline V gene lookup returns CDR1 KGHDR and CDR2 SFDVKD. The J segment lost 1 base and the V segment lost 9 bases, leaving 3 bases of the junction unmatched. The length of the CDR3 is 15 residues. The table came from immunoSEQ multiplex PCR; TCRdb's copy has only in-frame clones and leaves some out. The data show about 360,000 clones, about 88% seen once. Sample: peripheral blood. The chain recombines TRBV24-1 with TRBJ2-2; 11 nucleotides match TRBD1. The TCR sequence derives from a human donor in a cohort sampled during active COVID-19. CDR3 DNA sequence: TGTGCCACCGCGGGGACAGGGGGGAACACCGGGGAGCTGTTTTTT. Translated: CATAGTGGNTGELFF.